A single sample is the source of the 26 T cell receptor beta chains below, sequenced in a study of T cell repertoires in cytomegalovirus infection. From the reads, TCRdb called clonotypes with MiXCR, one entry per CDR3 protein. The sample contains around 440,000 distinct CDR3 sequences, about 11% of which appear only once. Sequences were obtained from PBMCs. The receptor source for this set is a human donor in good health (CMV status not recorded). Some clones in this sample may be carry-over from other donors' samples.

The chain recombines TRBV25-1 with TRBJ1-1, with TRBD1 matching over 11 bases. V dropped 9 bases and J dropped 0; count of bases not matched to a gene: 15. Germline V gene data show CDR1 as MGHDK and CDR2 as SYGVNS. This CDR3 region has 18 residues. CDR3 nucleotides: TGTGCCAGAAGGACAGGGGGCGCGGGAATGGTGGTGAACACTGAAGCTTTCTTT. Translation: CARRTGGAGMVVNTEAFF.

The sample holds many counts of this clonotype. The chain has TRBV2 and TRBJ1-6; the D gene is possibly TRBD1 (6 bases). Germline lookup yields CDR1 SNHLY and CDR2 FYNNEI. V shed 5 bases and J shed 3 bases, with 17 bases lying between them. The length of the CDR3 is 17 residues. The CDR3 nucleotides are TGTGCCAGCAGTTCAATACAGGGAGACCACTATAATTCACCCCTCCACTTT. Amino acid sequence: CASSSIQGDHYNSPLHF.

This clonotype was picked up many times. V usage is TRBV6-1 and J usage is TRBJ1-3; D unclear. Germline values: CDR1 MNHNS, CDR2 SASEGT. Trimming removed 3 bases at V and 0 bases at J, with 9 bases between. CDR3 length equals 15 residues. The CDR3 nucleotides read TGTGCCAGCAGTGACGCTCCGAGCTCTGGAAACACCATATATTTT. Translation: CASSDAPSSGNTIYF.

The table lists this clonotype with many counts. The chain joins TRBV5-5 to TRBJ2-5; D not certain. The CDR3 spans 15 residues. With 4 bases removed from V and 2 bases from J, the gap between germline ends came to 15 bases. CDR1 is SGHKS, CDR2 YYEKEE, per germline (reference sequence). CDR3 sequence reads: CASSMTGVWQETQYF. The CDR3 nucleotides read TGTGCCAGCAGCATGACGGGTGTTTGGCAAGAGACCCAGTACTTC. The full variable domain, in which reference TRBV5-5 and TRBJ2-5 provide the parts outside the CDR3, is DAGVTQSPTHLIKTRGQQVTLRCSPISGHKSVSWYQQVLGQGPQFIFQYYEKEERGRGNFPDRFSARQFPNYSSELNVNALLLGDSALYLCASSMTGVWQETQYFGPGTRLLVL.

This clonotype was seen a handful of times. V is TRBV29-1 and J is TRBJ1-6; D is ambiguous. V dropped 0 bases and J dropped 6 bases, with 6 bases sitting between them. CDR3 length: 13 amino acids. Germline V gene data show CDR1 as SQVTM and CDR2 as ANQGSEA. The CDR3 DNA reads TGCAGCGTTGAAGAGGTGGCTAATTCACCCCTCCACTTT. Translated, it gives CSVEEVANSPLHF.

The sample holds many counts of this clonotype. The V and J genes are TRBV25-1 and TRBJ1-3, with D hard to call. Deletions cut 0 bases from V and 0 bases from J, with 9 bases between. This CDR3 is built from 16 residues. Germline V CDR1 and CDR2: MGHDK, SYGVNS. The CDR3 sequence: CASSEYRADSGNTIYF. Written as DNA, the CDR3 is TGTGCCAGCAGTGAATATCGGGCAGACTCTGGAAACACCATATATTTT.

This clonotype has at least ten counts. The chain is built from TRBV11-3 and TRBJ1-3; D uncertain. The CDR3 is 13 residues long. V shed 4 bases and J shed 5 bases, with 9 bases lying between them. Germline lookup yields CDR1 SGHNT and CDR2 YENEEA. In nucleotides, the CDR3 is TGTGCCAGCAGCTCGGGTCTGCGAAACACCATATATTTT. This codes for CASSSGLRNTIYF. Full variable domain (remainder filled in from reference TRBV11-3 and TRBJ1-3): EAGVVQSPRYKIIEKKQPVAFWCNPISGHNTLYWYLQNLGQGPELLIRYENEEAVDDSQLPKDRFSAERLKGVDSTLKIQPAELGDSAVYLCASSSGLRNTIYFGEGSWLTVV.

This clonotype was observed at least ten times. J is TRBJ1-1 and V is TRBV12-3 or TRBV12-4; D remains unclear. Trimming stripped 3 bases from V and 3 bases from J, with 8 bases between. This CDR3 region has 13 residues. CDR3 protein: CASSFQPDTEAFF. In DNA form, the CDR3 reads TGTGCCAGCAGTTTTCAACCAGACACTGAAGCTTTCTTT.

This clonotype came up many times. The chain employs TRBV29-1 and TRBJ1-1; D is perhaps TRBD1 (5 bases). V gave up 4 bases and J gave up 1 base, with 10 bases separating them. The CDR3 runs 13 residues. Germline V CDR1 and CDR2: SQVTM, ANQGSEA. Here the CDR3 reads CSVGGRANTEAFF. CDR3 bases: TGCAGCGTTGGAGGCAGGGCGAACACTGAAGCTTTCTTT.

This clonotype was recorded a few times. The rearrangement links TRBV3-1 to TRBJ2-1, with D possibly being TRBD2 (5 bases). CDR3 length: 15 residues. V gave up 4 bases and J gave up 3 bases, with 13 bases separating them. Germline V gene sequence: CDR1 LGHDT, CDR2 YNNKEL (reference sequence). The CDR3 sequence: CASSLGSGFYNEQFF. In DNA form, the CDR3 reads TGTGCCAGCAGCCTCGGGTCGGGGTTCTACAATGAGCAGTTCTTC.

The J gene is TRBJ2-7, the V gene TRBV28; tentatively, D is TRBD2 (7 bases). Trimming shortened V by 6 bases and J by 3 bases, and 15 bases separated the two germline ends. The germline gives CDR1 MDHEN, CDR2 SYDVKM. The CDR3 spans 14 residues. CDR3 coding DNA: TGTGCCAGCAGGGGGGCGGGGGCGGTCTACGAGCAGTACTTC. As protein: CASRGAGAVYEQYF.

This clonotype has more than one count but fewer than ten. The gene calls are TRBV5-1 and TRBJ2-1; a possible D gene is TRBD1 (6 bases). Germline V gene data show CDR1 as SGHRS and CDR2 as YFSETQ. Trimming stripped 2 bases from V and 2 bases from J, with 11 bases between. CDR3 size: 15 residues. This chain's CDR3 is CASSFRGDTYNEQFF. As DNA, the CDR3 is TGCGCCAGCAGCTTTCGAGGGGACACCTACAATGAGCAGTTCTTC. Full variable domain (rest looked up from reference TRBV5-1 and TRBJ2-1): KAGVTQTPRYLIKTRGQQVTLSCSPISGHRSVSWYQQTPGQGLQFLFEYFSETQRNKGNFPGRFSGRQFSNSRSEMNVSTLELGDSALYLCASSFRGDTYNEQFFGPGTRLTVL.

This clonotype was counted many times. The rearrangement links TRBV6-1 to TRBJ1-2, with TRBD1 as a possible D gene (5 bases). From germline, CDR1 is MNHNS and CDR2 SASEGT. The CDR3 runs 11 residues. The V gene lost 5 bases and the J gene lost 8 bases, with 9 bases spanning the gap. In nucleotides, the CDR3 is TGTGCCAGCAGTAACAGGCGCGGCTACACCTTC. Encoded protein: CASSNRRGYTF.

This clonotype was recorded many times. This chain joins TRBV5-4 and TRBJ2-7; TRBD1 aligns across 8 bases. The germline V gene encodes CDR1 SGHNT and CDR2 YYREEE (reference sequence). The CDR3 runs 16 residues. V dropped 4 bases and J dropped 5; count of bases not matched to a gene: 14. The CDR3 nucleotides read TGTGCCAGCAGCCCCGACAGGGGAATGGGAATGAACGAGCAGTACTTC. Translation: CASSPDRGMGMNEQYF.

This clonotype was counted at least ten times. The gene calls are TRBV10-3 and TRBJ1-2, with a possible D match to TRBD1 (6 bases). Germline-derived CDR1 and CDR2 are ENHRY and SYGVKD. V was shortened by 0 bases and J by 4 bases, with 9 bases between the two germline ends. This CDR3 region has 14 residues. CDR3 protein: CAISESGGSYGYTF. CDR3 sequence (DNA): TGTGCCATCAGTGAGTCAGGGGGTAGCTATGGCTACACCTTC.

The table lists this clonotype with many counts. V gene TRBV11-2 combines with J gene TRBJ1-1; TRBD1 might be the D (6 bases). V was trimmed by 0 bases and J by 6 bases, leaving 11 bases between them. Looked up from germline, CDR1 is SGHAT and CDR2 is FQNNGV. This CDR3 comprises 14 residues. CDR3 protein: CASSLDTGSAEAFF. The CDR3 nucleotides are TGTGCCAGCAGCTTAGATACAGGGAGCGCTGAAGCTTTCTTT.

This clonotype was recorded many times. V usage is TRBV7-3 and J usage is TRBJ1-2; 7 nucleotides agree with TRBD1. The V segment lost 0 bases and the J segment 4 bases; nucleotides outside the gene matches: 11. Germline CDR1 is SGHTA and CDR2 is FQGTGA. The CDR3 has 17 residues. CDR3 nucleotides: TGTGCCAGCAGCTTAACAGGGGGCGCACCTTCAGGCTATGGCTACACCTTC. It translates to CASSLTGGAPSGYGYTF.

In this sample, this clonotype turned up many times. The chain is built from TRBV7-9 and TRBJ2-1; D is possibly TRBD2 (5 bases). Trimming took 1 base from V and 4 from J, leaving 8 bases between them. Germline V lookup: CDR1 SEHNR, CDR2 FQNEAQ (reference sequence). This CDR3 spans 14 amino acids. The CDR3 coding sequence is TGTGCCAGCAGCTTAGAAACGGGATACAATGAGCAGTTCTTC. It yields the protein CASSLETGYNEQFF.

This clonotype has a count of ten or more. The rearrangement links TRBV7-2 to TRBJ2-7; the match to TRBD2 covers 7 bases. The CDR3 loop spans 14 amino acids. J lost 0 bases, V lost 3 bases, and 2 bases had no gene match. Germline values: CDR1 SGHTA, CDR2 FQGNSA. The CDR3 bases are TGTGCCAGCAGCTTGAGGGAGGGCTCCTACGAGCAGTACTTC. Its translation is CASSLREGSYEQYF.

This clonotype was counted a few times. The V and J genes are TRBV5-4 and TRBJ1-1, with TRBD1 as a possible D gene (6 bases). This CDR3 has 15 amino acids. CDR1 SGHNT and CDR2 YYREEE come from the germline V gene (reference sequence). With 0 bases removed from V and 3 bases from J, the gap between germline ends came to 12 bases. This CDR3 is CASSLEAGADTEAFF. In DNA, the CDR3 is TGTGCCAGCAGCTTGGAGGCGGGGGCGGACACTGAAGCTTTCTTT.

This clonotype was picked up a small number of times. This chain connects TRBV20-1 to TRBJ1-2; TRBD1 matches at 8 bases. V lost 0 bases and J lost 10; bases outside the gene matches: 10. Germline CDR1 and CDR2: DFQATT and SNEGSKA (reference sequence). The CDR3 has 14 residues. The CDR3 bases are TGCAGTGCTAGAGACCCGCGGACAGGGAGCGACTACACCTTC. The encoded protein is CSARDPRTGSDYTF.

The gene calls are TRBV11-2 and TRBJ1-1; a possible D gene is TRBD1 (5 bases). The length of the CDR3 is 13 residues. The germline V gene encodes CDR1 SGHAT and CDR2 FQNNGV. V was trimmed by 5 bases and J by 6 bases, leaving 13 bases between them. The CDR3 sequence is CASSPMGLAEAFF. The DNA for the CDR3 is TGTGCCAGCAGCCCCATGGGGCTGGCTGAAGCTTTCTTT.

This clonotype was detected a few times. The chain carries TRBV3-1 and TRBJ2-1, with 14 bases lining up with TRBD2. Trimming at V came to 0 bases and at J to 2 bases, leaving 6 bases not matched to a gene. CDR1 and CDR2 (germline): LGHDT, YNNKEL (reference sequence). The CDR3 is made up of 19 amino acids. CDR3 in amino acids: CASSQERLAGGPTYNEQFF. CDR3 DNA sequence: TGTGCCAGCAGCCAAGAACGACTAGCGGGAGGGCCAACCTACAATGAGCAGTTCTTC.

The chain's CDR3 is CASSLDQSTDTQYF. The CDR3 bases are TGTGCCAGCAGCTTGGACCAATCCACAGATACGCAGTATTTT. J is TRBJ2-3 and V is TRBV5-5; D remains unclear. The CDR3 is 14 amino acids. In germline, CDR1 is SGHKS, CDR2 YYEKEE (reference sequence). The V end was cut by 0 bases, the J end by 2 bases, with 7 bases between.

This clonotype showed up just a few times. V is TRBV20-1 and J is TRBJ2-2; 7 bases line up with TRBD2. This CDR3 comprises 15 residues. The germline V gene encodes CDR1 DFQATT and CDR2 SNEGSKA (reference sequence). The junction had 3 bases not matched to a gene; V was cut back by 2 bases and J by 0 bases. The CDR3 sequence: CSARRDYANTGELFF. The CDR3 region has the DNA TGCAGTGCTAGAAGGGACTACGCGAACACCGGGGAGCTGTTTTTT.

This clonotype was seen repeatedly, ten times or more. The CDR3 loop is CASWDRGLTEAFF. The CDR3 bases are TGTGCCAGCTGGGACAGGGGGCTCACTGAAGCTTTCTTT. The chain recombines TRBV19 with TRBJ1-1; TRBD1 matches 12 bases. From germline, CDR1 is LNHDA and CDR2 SQIVND (reference sequence). This CDR3 has 13 residues. Losses at the gene ends were 9 bases for V and 4 bases for J; bases not matched to a gene: 3.